This TCR beta chain was identified during a study of regulatory T cells in long-lasting Graves disease. Across the whole study: Antithyroid drugs had been taken by newly diagnosed Graves' patients for under 3 months.

Library construction for TCR beta used iRepertoire HTBI primers and Arm-PCR of CDR3 regions. A single record per CDR3 protein comes from TCRdb applying MiXCR to the multiplex PCR reads. The table shows 400,000 to 550,000 distinct CDR3 sequences, with 16% occurring only once. Germline values: CDR1 MNHEY, CDR2 SVGEGT. V dropped 4 bases and J dropped 5 bases, with 14 bases sitting between them. The CDR3 runs to 14 residues. Time point specified: newly diagnosed GD, antithyroid drugs for less than 3 months. Generation of the TCR library employed RNA extracted from PBMCs. There are a few counts of this clonotype. Another study also made use of these data, one on T cells in Graves' hyperthyroidism and ophthalmopathy. That source notes: Patients having uncontrolled infection, another autoimmune disease, pregnancy or lactation were not included. Most thyroid clonotypes expanded above 0.001 appeared in blood too. Ophthalmopathy was distinguished from stable hyperthyroidism by 13 V-J signatures.

The sample consisted of peripheral blood mononuclear cells (PBMCs), taken at new diagnosis, from a patient treated with antithyroid drugs. This sequence joins TRBV6-2 or TRBV6-3 and TRBJ1-1; a possible D gene is TRBD1 (5 bases). This TCR derives from a woman in her 30s with Graves disease. In DNA form, the CDR3 reads TGTGCCAGCAGTTCCATTGGGGGAAAAACTGAAGCTTTCTTT. It specifies CASSSIGGKTEAFF.